These 28 T cell receptor beta chains were all obtained from the same sample, sequenced in a study of T-cell reconstitution after alpha-beta-depleted transplantation in children. The TCRbeta library was prepared with unique molecular identifiers. TCRdb recomputed calls from the PCR reads with MiXCR, one row per CDR3 protein. The table shows some 300,000 distinct CDR3 sequences, with about 9.4% occurring only once. The sequencing here drew on PBMCs from the stem cell graft donor, taken from the stem cell graft. The receptors originated from a human donor who donated a stem cell graft to a child with acute lymphoblastic leukemia.

In this sample, this clonotype turned up a few times. The J gene is TRBJ1-2, the V gene TRBV20-1; no clear D. The germline V and J ends were trimmed by 0 bases and 4 bases, with 18 bases remaining between them. CDR1 and CDR2 from the germline V gene are DFQATT and SNEGSKA (reference sequence). The CDR3 is made up of 16 amino acids. CDR3 sequence (DNA): TGCAGTGCTAGAGATGGGCGAGCGGGCAACATCTATGGCTACACCTTC. Its translation is CSARDGRAGNIYGYTF.

This clonotype came up a few times. V usage is TRBV12-3 or TRBV12-4 and J usage is TRBJ2-1; D gene uncertain. The CDR3 runs to 15 residues. The V gene lost 6 bases and the J gene lost 0 bases, with 12 bases spanning the gap. CDR3: CASSSRTPSYNEQFF. Here the CDR3 DNA reads TGTGCCAGCAGCTCCAGGACCCCCTCCTACAATGAGCAGTTCTTC.

This clonotype was counted only a few times. V usage is TRBV7-9 and J usage is TRBJ2-1, with TRBD1 identical over 7 bases. CDR3 size: 16 residues. V dropped 2 bases and J dropped 5; count of bases not matched to a gene: 9. From germline, CDR1 is SEHNR and CDR2 FQNEAQ (reference sequence). The CDR3 loop is CASSLNRQGVNNEQFF. As DNA, the CDR3 is TGTGCCAGCAGCTTAAACCGACAGGGTGTGAACAATGAGCAGTTCTTC.

The V call is TRBV20-1, the J call TRBJ2-2; D not resolved. CDR1 is DFQATT, CDR2 SNEGSKA, per germline (reference sequence). Trimming shortened V by 1 base and J by 6 bases, and 12 bases separated the two germline ends. The CDR3 runs to 14 residues. The CDR3 here is CSARGGREAGELFF. The CDR3 DNA sequence: TGCAGTGCTAGAGGTGGGCGTGAAGCCGGGGAGCTGTTTTTT.

This clonotype has more than one count but fewer than ten. The V call is TRBV20-1, the J call TRBJ2-1; D is undetermined. Germline values: CDR1 DFQATT, CDR2 SNEGSKA (reference sequence). This CDR3 spans 14 amino acids. Trimming took off 6 bases at V and 0 bases at J, with 12 bases between the two ends. In nucleotides, the CDR3 is TGCAGTGCGGAGACTGAACTCTCCTACAATGAGCAGTTCTTC. Amino acid sequence: CSAETELSYNEQFF.

CDR3 nucleotide sequence: TGTGCCAGTATGGGGAGCCCCGAGTGGTATAGCAATCAGCCCCAGCATTTT. Translating it yields CASMGSPEWYSNQPQHF. This chain connects TRBV19 to TRBJ1-5; D not certain. V lost 7 bases to trimming and J lost 0 bases, with 19 bases between them. CDR1 is LNHDA and CDR2 is SQIVND in the germline V gene (reference sequence). The CDR3 is 17 residues long. Drawing the rest from reference TRBV19 and TRBJ1-5, the complete variable domain is DGGITQSPKYLFRKEGQNVTLSCEQNLNHDAMYWYRQDPGQGLRLIYYSQIVNDFQKGDIAEGYSVSREKKESFPLTVTSAQKNPTAFYLCASMGSPEWYSNQPQHFGDGTRLSIL.

This clonotype was counted a few times. The chain recombines TRBV5-1 with TRBJ2-5; 7 bases line up with TRBD1. V dropped 5 bases and J dropped 4; count of bases not matched to a gene: 5. The CDR3 runs 13 residues. The germline CDR1 and CDR2 sequences are SGHRS and YFSETQ. CDR3: CASSRQGGETQYF. CDR3 in DNA: TGCGCCAGCAGTAGACAGGGTGGAGAGACCCAGTACTTC. Full variable domain (rest looked up from reference TRBV5-1 and TRBJ2-5): KAGVTQTPRYLIKTRGQQVTLSCSPISGHRSVSWYQQTPGQGLQFLFEYFSETQRNKGNFPGRFSGRQFSNSRSEMNVSTLELGDSALYLCASSRQGGETQYFGPGTRLLVL.

This clonotype was recorded many times. The V and J genes are TRBV7-2 and TRBJ2-7; TRBD1 might be the D (6 bases). The CDR3 is made up of 15 amino acids. Germline V gene lookup returns CDR1 SGHTA and CDR2 FQGNSA. V lost 1 base to trimming and J lost 0 bases, with 10 bases between them. CDR3 residues: CASSLVGHDSYEQYF. The CDR3 DNA is TGTGCCAGCAGCTTAGTGGGACACGACTCCTACGAGCAGTACTTC.

This clonotype was counted a few times. This chain links TRBV12-3 or TRBV12-4 with TRBJ2-1; no clear D. V lost 6 bases to trimming and J lost 5 bases, with 5 bases between them. The CDR3 consists of 11 residues. CDR3 sequence (DNA): TGTGCCAGCAGATGGGACAATGAGCAGTTCTTC. Translated: CASRWDNEQFF.

DNA of the CDR3: TGTGCCAGCAGTTCCCAGTCTGTGAGTGAAGCTTTCTTT. It encodes CASSSQSVSEAFF. The chain combines TRBV12-3 or TRBV12-4 with TRBJ1-1; D gene unclear. The ends were cut back, 4 bases at V and 7 bases at J, with 13 bases in the middle. The CDR3 runs to 13 residues.

This clonotype was counted many times. J is TRBJ2-2 and V is TRBV27; TRBD2 matches 16 bases. With 6 bases clipped from V and 4 bases from J, the junction kept 2 bases outside the gene matches. This CDR3 contains 16 residues. The germline CDR1 and CDR2 sequences are MNHEY and SMNVEV (reference sequence). CDR3 DNA: TGTGCCAGCAGGGGGACTAGCGGGAGGGCCACCGGGGAGCTGTTTTTT. Translated, it gives CASRGTSGRATGELFF.

This clonotype was picked up many times. CDR3 DNA sequence: TGTGCCAGCAGCTCCCTCACTGAAGCTTTCTTT. It translates to CASSSLTEAFF. V usage is TRBV7-9 and J usage is TRBJ1-1, with D unresolved. The CDR3 is 11 amino acids. Germline values: CDR1 SEHNR, CDR2 FQNEAQ (reference sequence). Trimming stripped 4 bases from V and 4 bases from J, with 4 bases between. Full variable domain (missing parts from reference TRBV7-9 and TRBJ1-1): DTGVSQNPRHKITKRGQNVTFRCDPISEHNRLYWYRQTLGQGPEFLTYFQNEAQLEKSRLLSDRFSAERPKGSFSTLEIQRTEQGDSAMYLCASSSLTEAFFGQGTRLTVV.

Only a few counts were recorded for this clonotype. The chain employs TRBV7-2 and TRBJ2-3, with D perhaps assigned TRBD1 or TRBD2 (5 bases each). Germline lookup yields CDR1 SGHTA and CDR2 FQGNSA. The CDR3 consists of 16 residues. V lost 5 bases and J 3 bases, leaving 18 bases between the germline ends. The CDR3 coding sequence is TGTGCCAGCAGCGTCCAGGGATCTCGGGGAACAGATACGCAGTATTTT. Its protein product is CASSVQGSRGTDTQYF.

A few counts support this clonotype. The gene calls are TRBV7-9 and TRBJ2-7; 8 bases agree with TRBD2. V lost 0 bases and J lost 3; bases outside the gene matches: 4. The CDR3 length is 15 residues. Germline CDR1 SEHNR, CDR2 FQNEAQ (reference sequence). DNA of the CDR3: TGTGCCAGCAGCTTAGCTCCCAGCGGGAGCTACGAGCAGTACTTC. Its translation is CASSLAPSGSYEQYF. Full variable domain (rest looked up from reference TRBV7-9 and TRBJ2-7): DTGVSQNPRHKITKRGQNVTFRCDPISEHNRLYWYRQTLGQGPEFLTYFQNEAQLEKSRLLSDRFSAERPKGSFSTLEIQRTEQGDSAMYLCASSLAPSGSYEQYFGPGTRLTVT.

The chain joins TRBV4-1 to TRBJ2-7; D ambiguous. The germline CDR1 and CDR2 sequences are MGHRA and YSYEKL. The CDR3 loop spans 15 amino acids. V dropped 5 bases and J dropped 1 base, with 15 bases sitting between them. CDR3 coding DNA: TGCGCCAGCAGCGCCTTGCCTCCCAGTTCCTACGAGCAGTACTTC. Protein product: CASSALPPSSYEQYF.

The chain joins TRBV27 to TRBJ1-2, with TRBD1 identical over 7 bases. Germline V gives CDR1 MNHEY, CDR2 SMNVEV (reference sequence). The CDR3 is 15 amino acids. J lost 5 bases, V lost 1 base, and 7 bases had no gene match. DNA for the CDR3: TGTGCCAGCAGTTTATGGGGCAGGGGGAGGTATGGCTACACCTTC. It is translated as CASSLWGRGRYGYTF.

The rearrangement links TRBV4-1 to TRBJ1-4; D not resolved. Per germline, CDR1 MGHRA and CDR2 YSYEKL. Trimming removed 0 bases at V and 3 bases at J, with 14 bases between. This CDR3 contains 17 residues. CDR3 nucleotide sequence: TGCGCCAGCAGCCAAGAAGAGCCTAGCCCAGCTAATGAAAAACTGTTTTTT. The encoded protein is CASSQEEPSPANEKLFF.

The chain joins TRBV2 to TRBJ2-3, with a tentative D call TRBD2 (5 bases). The CDR3 totals 14 residues. The ends were cut back, 7 bases at V and 2 bases at J, with 13 bases in the middle. The V gene's germline CDR1 is SNHLY and CDR2 FYNNEI. CDR3 amino acids: CASKVGEFTDTQYF. The CDR3 nucleotides are TGTGCCAGCAAGGTGGGAGAGTTCACAGATACGCAGTATTTT.

The chain couples TRBV7-2 to TRBJ2-4; no reliable D call. Germline V CDR1 and CDR2: SGHTA, FQGNSA. The CDR3 is made up of 14 amino acids. Trimming cost V 5 bases and J 4 bases, with 12 bases left between them. The CDR3 sequence is CASSRRLEKNIQYF. In nucleotides, the CDR3 is TGTGCCAGCAGCCGGCGGCTAGAGAAAAACATTCAGTACTTC.

The gene calls are TRBV10-1 and TRBJ2-3; D is perhaps TRBD1 or TRBD2 (5 bases each). The germline V and J ends were trimmed by 11 bases and 4 bases, with 19 bases remaining between them. Germline V gene lookup returns CDR1 WNHNN and CDR2 SYGVQD (reference sequence). The CDR3 length is 14 residues. The CDR3 is CASNRGDPADTQYF. In nucleotides, the CDR3 is TGCGCCTCTAACCGAGGGGATCCGGCAGATACGCAGTATTTT.

Only a few counts were recorded for this clonotype. This rearrangement joins TRBV6-5 to TRBJ2-2; D is uncertain. The CDR3 covers 18 residues. Germline CDR1 is MNHEY and CDR2 is SVGAGI. Trimming cost V 0 bases and J 0 bases, with 14 bases left between them. DNA of the CDR3: TGTGCCAGCAGTTACTCGAAGGTTCGCGGACCGAACACCGGGGAGCTGTTTTTT. Its translation: CASSYSKVRGPNTGELFF.

This clonotype was seen repeatedly, ten times or more. V is TRBV6-6 and J is TRBJ1-5; D is uncertain. V was clipped by 6 bases and J by 6 bases, with 9 bases between them. Per germline, CDR1 MNHNY and CDR2 SVGAGI (reference sequence). The CDR3 contains 12 residues. In DNA, the CDR3 is TGTGCCAGCAGCACTGACGTTCAGCCCCAGCATTTT. This encodes CASSTDVQPQHF.

This clonotype has just a few counts. This chain connects TRBV7-9 to TRBJ1-3, with D uncertain. Trimming pared 8 bases from V and 8 bases from J, leaving 22 bases between. Per the germline V gene, CDR1 is SEHNR and CDR2 is FQNEAQ (reference sequence). The CDR3 contains 15 residues. CDR3 bases: TGTGCCAGCGCGGATGGGGAGTGGACCTGGGACACCATATATTTT. Translation: CASADGEWTWDTIYF. Combining the CDR3 with reference TRBV7-9 and TRBJ1-3 gives the whole variable domain DTGVSQNPRHKITKRGQNVTFRCDPISEHNRLYWYRQTLGQGPEFLTYFQNEAQLEKSRLLSDRFSAERPKGSFSTLEIQRTEQGDSAMYLCASADGEWTWDTIYFGEGSWLTVV.

The chain links TRBV5-1 to TRBJ2-1; 7 positions match TRBD2. V shed 0 bases and J 0 bases; nucleotides not matched to a gene: 6. The CDR3 loop spans 17 amino acids. Looked up from germline, CDR1 is SGHRS and CDR2 is YFSETQ. The DNA of the CDR3 is TGCGCCAGCAGCTTGGCCGCGGGAGCCAGCTCCTACAATGAGCAGTTCTTC. Translated, it gives CASSLAAGASSYNEQFF.

This clonotype was counted only a few times. The rearrangement uses TRBV5-1 and TRBJ1-5, with D unresolved. Germline V gene data show CDR1 as SGHRS and CDR2 as YFSETQ. The CDR3 totals 13 residues. V was cut by 3 bases and J by 5 bases, with 9 bases left in between. DNA of the CDR3: TGCGCCAGCAGCTCAAATCTCGATCAGCCCCAGCATTTT. Translated: CASSSNLDQPQHF.

This clonotype was detected only a few times. This chain uses TRBV6-2 or TRBV6-3 with TRBJ2-2; D remains ambiguous. This CDR3 has 18 amino acids. The germline gives CDR1 MNHEY, CDR2 SVGEGT. V was shortened by 5 bases and J by 3 bases, with 22 bases between the two germline ends. The CDR3 nucleotides read TGTGCCAGCAGTCACCCTTCCCGGGCCGTGAATTACACCGGGGAGCTGTTTTTT. It yields the protein CASSHPSRAVNYTGELFF.

The chain recombines TRBV4-1 with TRBJ1-4; 9 positions match TRBD1. The CDR3 runs to 16 residues. V trimming: 2 bases; J trimming: 7 bases; junction bases outside the gene matches: 8. Germline V gives CDR1 MGHRA, CDR2 YSYEKL. CDR3 sequence (DNA): TGCGCCAGCAGCCAAAATTCGGGACAGGGTCGTGAAAAACTGTTTTTT. This sequence encodes CASSQNSGQGREKLFF.

The chain is built from TRBV28 and TRBJ1-4; 8 bases match TRBD1. J lost 2 bases, V lost 6 bases, and 2 bases had no gene match. There are 14 residues in the CDR3. From germline, CDR1 is MDHEN and CDR2 SYDVKM. The CDR3 nucleotides are TGTGCCAGCAGGGGACAGGTCACTAATGAAAAACTGTTTTTT. It encodes CASRGQVTNEKLFF.